Below, one TCR beta chain is given with its context. These data come from a study of shared clonotypes between healthy human individuals. Trimming shortened V by 3 bases and J by 1 base, and 14 bases separated the two germline ends. The CDR3 sequence is 15 residues long. Per germline, CDR1 SGDLS and CDR2 YYNGEE. Clones were read by immunoSEQ multiplex PCR, and TCRdb kept only the in-frame ones, dropping some. The sample yields some 320,000 clones, around 90% seen once. The specimen sequenced was memory CD8+ T cells sorted from blood. Subset specified: CD45RO+ cells pooled with CCR7-negative TemRA cells. The chain is built from TRBV9 and TRBJ2-7; TRBD2 might be the D (5 bases). The clonotype originates from a man younger than 35 in good health. The CDR3, as DNA: TGTGCCAGCAGCGAGGCCCCGGACTCGTCCTACGAGCAGTACTTC. Its translation is CASSEAPDSSYEQYF.